This T cell receptor (beta chain) was observed in a study of blood T cell repertoires in COVID-19. Study-level information: The origin of the acute and convalescent COVID-19 samples was the United States, Italy and Spain. T cells, B-cell-depleted T cells, or PBMCs provided the cDNA or gDNA that served as material.

Trimming removed 6 bases from V and 1 base from J, with 10 bases in between. Germline V gene sequence: CDR1 LGHDT, CDR2 YNNKEL (reference sequence). CDR3 length: 14 amino acids. Original analysis: Cell counts per sample came from amplifying reference gene primers. Some clones are missing from TCRdb's copy, which holds only in-frame ones; the method was immunoSEQ multiplex PCR. That table furnishes V, J and clone size, whereas the DNA furnished D and trimming. Here the sample spans 35,000 to 45,000 clones, around 86% being singletons. Sample: peripheral blood. This sequence originates from a human donor in a cohort sampled during active COVID-19. The chain combines TRBV3-1 (or the pseudogene TRBV3-2) with TRBJ1-5; D not certain. The CDR3 nucleotides are TGTGCCAGCAGTCTAGACGGGAGCAATCAGCCCCAGCATTTT. Its translation is CASSLDGSNQPQHF.